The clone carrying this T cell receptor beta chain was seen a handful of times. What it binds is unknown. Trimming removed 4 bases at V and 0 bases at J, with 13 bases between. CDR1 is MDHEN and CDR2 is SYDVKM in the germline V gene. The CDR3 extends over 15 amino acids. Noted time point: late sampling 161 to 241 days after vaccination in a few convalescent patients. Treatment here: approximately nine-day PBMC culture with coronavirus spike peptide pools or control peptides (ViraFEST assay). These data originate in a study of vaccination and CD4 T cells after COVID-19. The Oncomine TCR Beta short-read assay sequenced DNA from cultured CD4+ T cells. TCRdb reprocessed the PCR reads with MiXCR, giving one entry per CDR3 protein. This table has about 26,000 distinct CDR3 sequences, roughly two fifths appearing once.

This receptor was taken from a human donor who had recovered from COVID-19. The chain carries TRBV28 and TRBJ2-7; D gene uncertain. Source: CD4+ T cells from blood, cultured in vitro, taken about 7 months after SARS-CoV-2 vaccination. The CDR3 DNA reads TGTGCCAGCAGTTCACGAGCGAGGTCCTCCTACGAGCAGTACTTC. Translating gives CASSSRARSSYEQYF.